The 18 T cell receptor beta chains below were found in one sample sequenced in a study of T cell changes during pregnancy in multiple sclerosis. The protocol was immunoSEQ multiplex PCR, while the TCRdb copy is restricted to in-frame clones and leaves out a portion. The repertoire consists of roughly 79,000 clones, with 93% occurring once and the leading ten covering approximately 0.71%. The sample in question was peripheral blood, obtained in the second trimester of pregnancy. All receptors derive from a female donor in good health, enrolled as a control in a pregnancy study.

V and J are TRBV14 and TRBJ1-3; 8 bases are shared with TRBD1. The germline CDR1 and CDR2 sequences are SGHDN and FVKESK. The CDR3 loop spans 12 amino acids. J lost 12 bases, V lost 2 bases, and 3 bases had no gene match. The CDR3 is CASSQQDRVIYF. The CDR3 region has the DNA TGTGCCAGCAGCCAACAGGACAGGGTCATATATTTT.

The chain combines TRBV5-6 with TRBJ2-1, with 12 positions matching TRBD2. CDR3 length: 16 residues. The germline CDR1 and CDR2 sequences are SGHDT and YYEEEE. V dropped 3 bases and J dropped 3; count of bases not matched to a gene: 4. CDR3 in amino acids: CASSYRTSGDYNEQFF. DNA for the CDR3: TGTGCCAGCAGCTACCGGACTAGCGGGGACTACAATGAGCAGTTCTTC.

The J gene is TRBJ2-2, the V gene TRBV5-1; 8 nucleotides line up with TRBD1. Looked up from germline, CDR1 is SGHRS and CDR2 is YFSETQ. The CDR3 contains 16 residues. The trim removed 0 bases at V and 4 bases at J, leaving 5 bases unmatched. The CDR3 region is CASSLAVQGATGELFF. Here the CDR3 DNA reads TGCGCCAGCAGCTTGGCCGTTCAGGGGGCCACCGGGGAGCTGTTTTTT.

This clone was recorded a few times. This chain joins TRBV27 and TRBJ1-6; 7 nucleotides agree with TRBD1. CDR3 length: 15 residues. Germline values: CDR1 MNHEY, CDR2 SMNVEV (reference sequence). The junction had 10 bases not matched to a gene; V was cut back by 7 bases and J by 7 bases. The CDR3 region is CASTRGDSQNSPLHF. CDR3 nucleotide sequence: TGTGCCAGCACCCGTGGGGACAGCCAAAATTCACCCCTCCACTTT.

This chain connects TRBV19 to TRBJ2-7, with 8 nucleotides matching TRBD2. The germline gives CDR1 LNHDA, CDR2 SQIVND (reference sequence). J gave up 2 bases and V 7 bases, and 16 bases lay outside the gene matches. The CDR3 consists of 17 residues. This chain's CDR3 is CASTTNPAGGPTYEQYF. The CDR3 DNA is TGTGCCAGTACCACCAACCCCGCGGGGGGACCAACCTACGAGCAGTACTTC.

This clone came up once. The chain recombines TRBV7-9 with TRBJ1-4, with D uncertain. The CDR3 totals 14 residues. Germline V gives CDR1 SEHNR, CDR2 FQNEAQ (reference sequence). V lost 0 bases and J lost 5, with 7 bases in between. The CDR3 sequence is CASSLATYNEKLFF. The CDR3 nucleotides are TGTGCCAGCAGCTTAGCGACATACAATGAAAAACTGTTTTTT.

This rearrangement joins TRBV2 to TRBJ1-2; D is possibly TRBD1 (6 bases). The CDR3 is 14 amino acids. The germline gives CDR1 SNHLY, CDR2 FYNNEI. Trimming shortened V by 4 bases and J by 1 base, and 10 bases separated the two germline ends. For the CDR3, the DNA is TGTGCCAGCAGTGCAGGGGAATTTAACTATGGCTACACCTTC. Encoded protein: CASSAGEFNYGYTF. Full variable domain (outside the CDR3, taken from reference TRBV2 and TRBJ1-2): EPEVTQTPSHQVTQMGQEVILRCVPISNHLYFYWYRQILGQKVEFLVSFYNNEISEKSEIFDDQFSVERPDGSNFTLKIRSTKLEDSAMYFCASSAGEFNYGYTFGSGTRLTVV.

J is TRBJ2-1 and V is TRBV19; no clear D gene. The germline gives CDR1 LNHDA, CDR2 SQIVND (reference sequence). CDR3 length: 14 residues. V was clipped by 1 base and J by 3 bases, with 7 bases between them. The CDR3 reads CASSIGEYYNEQFF. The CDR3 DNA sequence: TGTGCCAGTAGTATAGGCGAGTACTACAATGAGCAGTTCTTC.

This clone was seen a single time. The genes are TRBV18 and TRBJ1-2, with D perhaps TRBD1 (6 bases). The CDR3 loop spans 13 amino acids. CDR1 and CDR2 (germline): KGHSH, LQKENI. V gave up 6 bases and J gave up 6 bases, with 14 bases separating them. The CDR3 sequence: CASSPRGPDGYTF. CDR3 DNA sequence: TGTGCCAGCTCGCCCAGGGGCCCCGATGGCTACACCTTC.

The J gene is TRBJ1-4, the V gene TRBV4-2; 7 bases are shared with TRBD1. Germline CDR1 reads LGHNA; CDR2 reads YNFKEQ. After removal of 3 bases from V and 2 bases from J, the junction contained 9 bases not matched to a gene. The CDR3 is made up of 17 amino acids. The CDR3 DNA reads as TGTGCCAGCAGCCACTCAGGGGGAAGGGTTACTAATGAAAAACTGTTTTTT. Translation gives CASSHSGGRVTNEKLFF.

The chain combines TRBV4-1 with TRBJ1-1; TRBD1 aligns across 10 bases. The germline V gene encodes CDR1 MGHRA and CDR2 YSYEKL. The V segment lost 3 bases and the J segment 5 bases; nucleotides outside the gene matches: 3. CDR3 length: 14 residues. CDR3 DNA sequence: TGCGCCAGCAGCCACCGACAGGGGGCTACTGAAGCTTTCTTT. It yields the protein CASSHRQGATEAFF.

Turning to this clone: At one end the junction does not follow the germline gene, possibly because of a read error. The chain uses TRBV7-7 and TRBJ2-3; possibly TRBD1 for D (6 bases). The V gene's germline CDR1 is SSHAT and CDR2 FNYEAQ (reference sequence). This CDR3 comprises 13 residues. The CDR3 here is CASSRDNQNTQYF. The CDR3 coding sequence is TGTGCTAGCAGCAGGGACAACCAGAATACGCAGTATTTT.

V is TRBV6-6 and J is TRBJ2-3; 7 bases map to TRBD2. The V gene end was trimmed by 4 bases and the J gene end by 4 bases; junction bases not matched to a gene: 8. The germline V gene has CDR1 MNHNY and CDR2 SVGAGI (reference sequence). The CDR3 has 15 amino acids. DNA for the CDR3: TGTGCCAGCAGTTCAATTGCGGGGGAGGCAGATACGCAGTATTTT. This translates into CASSSIAGEADTQYF.

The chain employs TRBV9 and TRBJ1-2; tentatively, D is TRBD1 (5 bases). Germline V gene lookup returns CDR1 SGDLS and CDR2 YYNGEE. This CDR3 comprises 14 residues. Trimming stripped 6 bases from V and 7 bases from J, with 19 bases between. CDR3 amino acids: CASTDRQTLRGYTF. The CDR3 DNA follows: TGTGCCAGCACCGATAGACAGACCTTACGTGGCTACACCTTC.

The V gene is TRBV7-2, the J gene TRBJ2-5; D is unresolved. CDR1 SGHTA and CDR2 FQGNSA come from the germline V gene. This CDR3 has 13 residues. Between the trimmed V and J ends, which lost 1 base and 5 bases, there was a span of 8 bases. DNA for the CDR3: TGTGCCAGCAGCTTAGTTCTCGGGGAGACCCAGTACTTC. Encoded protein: CASSLVLGETQYF.

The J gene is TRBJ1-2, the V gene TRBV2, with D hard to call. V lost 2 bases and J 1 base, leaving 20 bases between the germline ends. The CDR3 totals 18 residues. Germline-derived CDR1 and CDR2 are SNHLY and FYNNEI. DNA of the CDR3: TGTGCCAGCAGTGAACGTACGGGTCTCTCAAGAGGTAACTATGGCTACACCTTC. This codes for CASSERTGLSRGNYGYTF.

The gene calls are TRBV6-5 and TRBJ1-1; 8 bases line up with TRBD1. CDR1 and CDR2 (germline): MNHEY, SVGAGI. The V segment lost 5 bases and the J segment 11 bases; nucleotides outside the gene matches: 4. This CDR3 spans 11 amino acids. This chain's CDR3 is CASSGTGLAFF. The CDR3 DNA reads TGTGCCAGCAGTGGGACAGGTCTCGCTTTCTTT.

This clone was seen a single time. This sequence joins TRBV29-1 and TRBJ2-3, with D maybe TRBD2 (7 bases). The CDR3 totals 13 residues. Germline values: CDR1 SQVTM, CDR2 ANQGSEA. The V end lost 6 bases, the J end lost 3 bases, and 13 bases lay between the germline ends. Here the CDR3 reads CSVFGGLTDTQYF. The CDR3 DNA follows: TGCAGCGTGTTCGGGGGGCTTACAGATACGCAGTATTTT.